Shown below are 15 T cell receptor beta chains from a single sample sequenced in a study of CXCR3-negative and CXCR3-positive naive CD8 T cells. UMI labels and 5' RACE were used to prepare the TRB cDNA libraries. TCRdb derives one entry per CDR3 protein from the 5' RACE reads, leaving out DNA. With 100,000 to 150,000 distinct CDR3 sequences in the sample, the ten largest clones hold just under 0.5%. Sample: naive CXCR3- CD8+ T cells from blood. Subset described: CD45RO-CCR7+CD27+CD95- naive CD8+ T cells lacking CXCR3 (TNR3-). These receptors all stem from a human donor in good health. Some clones in this sample may be carry-over from other donors' samples.

The chain combines TRBV24-1 with TRBJ2-1; checking the TCRdb D call of TRBD2 is not possible without DNA. Germline values: CDR1 KGHDR, CDR2 SFDVKD. This CDR3 has 17 amino acids. CDR3 region: CATSDPPPAARNNEQFF.

V usage is TRBV12-3 or TRBV12-4 and J usage is TRBJ2-3; no DNA is available, so the TRBD2 call from TCRdb remains unchecked. The CDR3 covers 17 residues. CDR3 in amino acids: CASSLRTAGDPLNTQYF.

The chain joins TRBV5-6 to TRBJ2-1. The germline gives CDR1 SGHDT, CDR2 YYEEEE. The CDR3 has 15 residues. The CDR3 loop reads CASSRGWEHYNEQLF.

The rearrangement joins TRBV14 to TRBJ2-1; TCRdb calls TRBD2, which cannot be checked without DNA. In germline, CDR1 is SGHDN, CDR2 FVKESK. This CDR3 region has 15 residues. CDR3 region: CASSPGLAGINEQFF.

This chain uses TRBV4-3 with TRBJ2-6; the TCRdb call, TRBD1, lacks DNA for checking. Germline V gives CDR1 LGHNA, CDR2 YSLEER. The CDR3 runs to 16 residues. CDR3 region: CASSLFRDSGANVLTF.

The CDR3 is CASFLAGIDTGELFF. The rearrangement links TRBV5-1 to TRBJ2-2; TCRdb designates TRBD2, a call that cannot be tested without DNA. Germline V gene sequence: CDR1 SGHRS, CDR2 YFSETQ. The CDR3 length is 15 residues.

The gene calls are TRBV10-3 and TRBJ2-3; no DNA is available, so the TRBD1 call from TCRdb remains unchecked. Germline assignment: CDR1 ENHRY and CDR2 SYGVKD. The length of the CDR3 is 13 residues. CDR3 sequence: CAISEQGTDTQYF.

V usage is TRBV29-1 and J usage is TRBJ1-3. The CDR3 consists of 12 residues. In germline, CDR1 is SQVTM, CDR2 ANQGSEA. CDR3 sequence reads: CSVVSTGNTIYF. Filled out from reference TRBV29-1 and TRBJ1-3, the complete variable domain reads SAVISQKPSRDICQRGTSLTIQCQVDSQVTMMFWYRQQPGQSLTLIATANQGSEATYESGFVIDKFPISRPNLTFSTLTVSNMSPEDSSIYLCSVVSTGNTIYFGEGSWLTVV.

The gene calls are TRBV7-9 and TRBJ1-2; TCRdb names TRBD1, which stays unverified in the absence of DNA. The CDR3 is 13 residues long. Germline V gene sequence: CDR1 SEHNR, CDR2 FQNEAQ (reference sequence). The CDR3: CASSPLSRDGYTF.

The rearrangement links TRBV28 to TRBJ2-6; TCRdb gives TRBD1 as the D gene, but with no DNA this cannot be confirmed. Per the germline V gene, CDR1 is MDHEN and CDR2 is SYDVKM. The CDR3 is 17 amino acids. The chain's CDR3 is CASSNRGPHSGANVLTF.

The rearrangement joins TRBV6-6 to TRBJ2-5; TCRdb designates TRBD2, a call that cannot be tested without DNA. The CDR3 is made up of 15 amino acids. The germline V gene has CDR1 MNHNY and CDR2 SVGAGI (reference sequence). This CDR3 reads CASSYGLAGKETQYF.

CDR3 sequence reads: CASSSPPGVEQFF. The V gene is TRBV7-2, the J gene TRBJ2-1; TCRdb outputs TRBD1, but without DNA this stays unchecked. Germline V lookup: CDR1 SGHTA, CDR2 FQGNSA. This CDR3 is built from 13 residues.

V and J are TRBV6-5 and TRBJ1-5. CDR3 length: 13 amino acids. Germline V gene sequence: CDR1 MNHEY, CDR2 SVGAGI. The CDR3 here is CASSRSEGQPQHF.

The chain has TRBV29-1 and TRBJ2-1. The germline gives CDR1 SQVTM, CDR2 ANQGSEA. This CDR3 comprises 16 residues. CDR3 amino acids: CSVEFRWPSTQNEQFF.

The chain is built from TRBV2 and TRBJ2-7; the TRBD2 assignment by TCRdb is unverifiable without DNA. Germline assignment: CDR1 SNHLY and CDR2 FYNNEI. This CDR3 is 12 amino acids long. The CDR3: CASSRGPGDCSF. Based on the CDR3 plus reference TRBV2 and TRBJ2-7, the full variable domain is EPEVTQTPSHQVTQMGQEVILRCVPISNHLYFYWYRQILGQKVEFLVSFYNNEISEKSEIFDDQFSVERPDGSNFTLKIRSTKLEDSAMYFCASSRGPGDCSFGPGTRLTVT.